Listed below are T cell receptor beta chains from one sample, sequenced in a study of somatic mutations in cytotoxic T cells in rheumatoid arthritis. The assay was immunoSEQ multiplex PCR, and TCRdb's table has in-frame clones only and misses some. The table includes several thousand clones, around 80% detected once. Sequenced material: CD8+ T cells sorted from blood. These receptor sequences come from an adult with rheumatoid arthritis. Both conserved end residues are part of each CDR3.

v_gene	j_gene	CDR3aa
TRBV5-5	TRBJ2-5	CASSREGLAAETQYF
TRBV18	TRBJ1-5	CASSPGVGSLQRPNQPQHF
TRBV27	TRBJ1-1	CASSSIQNIATEAFF
TRBV27	TRBJ2-1	CASSFGGPLEQFF